The 15 T cell receptor beta chains given below trace back to one sample, sequenced in a study of OX40 agonist ivuxolimab in advanced cancers. Sequencing was performed with immunoSEQ multiplex PCR; in TCRdb, only in-frame clones are kept and a portion is missing. The table records nearly 70,000 clones, over 65% of them present only once. Source: CD4+ or CD8+ T cells sorted from blood, taken in a trial of the OX40 agonist ivuxolimab. The receptors were sampled from an adult with an advanced solid tumor such as melanoma, head and neck, liver or kidney cancer.

This chain uses TRBV5-1 with TRBJ1-3; D gene uncertain. There are 15 residues in the CDR3. Trimming shortened V by 1 base and J by 5 bases, and 13 bases separated the two germline ends. Germline V lookup: CDR1 SGHRS, CDR2 YFSETQ. This chain's CDR3 is CASSLTPQERNTIYF. DNA for the CDR3: TGCGCCAGCAGCTTGACACCGCAGGAACGAAACACCATATATTTT.

The chain couples TRBV5-5 to TRBJ2-7, with 9 bases that match TRBD2. The CDR3 sequence is 14 residues long. V lost 2 bases and J lost 0; bases outside the gene matches: 0. Per germline, CDR1 SGHKS and CDR2 YYEKEE (reference sequence). CDR3 nucleotide sequence: TGTGCCAGCAGCTTTAGCGGGAGCTCCTACGAGCAGTACTTC. Amino acid sequence: CASSFSGSSYEQYF.

This clone occurred a few times. The junction shows a germline mismatch at one end, possibly a read error. The CDR3: CASNVAGPNPANTGELFF. CDR3 bases: TGTGCCAGCAACGTAGCGGGCCCCAACCCAGCGAACACCGGGGAGCTGTTTTTT. The rearrangement uses TRBV9 and TRBJ2-2, with 7 bases lining up with TRBD2. This CDR3 comprises 18 residues. Germline CDR1 reads SGDLS; CDR2 reads YYNGEE.

V is TRBV4-3 and J is TRBJ2-7; D possibly corresponds to TRBD1 (6 bases). Trimming took 0 bases from V and 2 from J, leaving 14 bases between them. CDR3 size: 16 residues. The V gene's germline CDR1 is LGHNA and CDR2 YSLEER. The DNA of the CDR3 is TGCGCCAGCAGCCAAGATATAACAGGGCTACCCTACGAGCAGTACTTC. This gives the protein CASSQDITGLPYEQYF.

The V call is TRBV29-1, the J call TRBJ2-5; D gene uncertain. From germline, CDR1 is SQVTM and CDR2 ANQGSEA. The length of the CDR3 is 12 residues. V was pared by 5 bases and J by 3 bases, with 10 bases between. Here the CDR3 DNA reads TGCAGCGTTTCTACGGTGAAAGAGACCCAGTACTTC. This encodes CSVSTVKETQYF.

This clone came up once. V gene TRBV7-9 combines with J gene TRBJ1-5; D unclear. The length of the CDR3 is 14 residues. V was cut by 2 bases and J by 1 base, with 6 bases left in between. CDR1 is SEHNR, CDR2 FQNEAQ, per germline (reference sequence). DNA of the CDR3: TGTGCCAGCAGCTTATCGGAAAGCAATCAGCCCCAGCATTTT. Protein: CASSLSESNQPQHF. The entire variable domain, with the rest obtained from reference TRBV7-9 and TRBJ1-5, is as follows: DTGVSQNPRHKITKRGQNVTFRCDPISEHNRLYWYRQTLGQGPEFLTYFQNEAQLEKSRLLSDRFSAERPKGSFSTLEIQRTEQGDSAMYLCASSLSESNQPQHFGDGTRLSIL.

This chain links TRBV5-1 with TRBJ2-3, with unresolved D. CDR3 length: 12 residues. V lost 4 bases and J 1 base, leaving 4 bases between the germline ends. CDR1 and CDR2 from the germline V gene are SGHRS and YFSETQ. The CDR3 here is CASSPRTDTQYF. The CDR3 DNA follows: TGCGCCAGCAGCCCCCGCACAGATACGCAGTATTTT. Supplemented by reference TRBV5-1 and TRBJ2-3, the full variable domain reads KAGVTQTPRYLIKTRGQQVTLSCSPISGHRSVSWYQQTPGQGLQFLFEYFSETQRNKGNFPGRFSGRQFSNSRSEMNVSTLELGDSALYLCASSPRTDTQYFGPGTRLTVL.

The rearrangement joins TRBV5-6 to TRBJ1-1; D not resolved. Trimming took 0 bases from V and 4 from J, leaving 13 bases between them. The CDR3 is 15 residues long. Germline values: CDR1 SGHDT, CDR2 YYEEEE. CDR3: CASSLERRGSTEAFF. CDR3 nucleotide sequence: TGTGCCAGCAGCTTGGAGCGCCGGGGAAGCACTGAAGCTTTCTTT.

The chain is built from TRBV5-4 and TRBJ2-2; maybe TRBD2 (6 bases). The CDR3 is made up of 14 amino acids. The V end was cut by 4 bases, the J end by 5 bases, with 12 bases between. Germline-derived CDR1 and CDR2 are SGHNT and YYREEE (reference sequence). The CDR3 sequence: CASSPLRGTGELFF. CDR3 nucleotide sequence: TGTGCCAGCAGCCCCCTTCGGGGGACCGGGGAGCTGTTTTTT.

This clone was picked up one time. The rearrangement uses TRBV5-1 and TRBJ1-1, with D possibly TRBD1 on 6 matching bases. Germline V gene lookup returns CDR1 SGHRS and CDR2 YFSETQ. The ends were cut back, 6 bases at V and 1 base at J, with 19 bases in the middle. The CDR3 has 16 residues. The CDR3 bases are TGCGCCAGCACCCTGAATCTGGGGGGCGCGAACACTGAAGCTTTCTTT. As protein: CASTLNLGGANTEAFF.

This chain's CDR3 is CASSLRDSFSGNTIYF. CDR3 nucleotides: TGTGCCAGCAGTTTACGGGACAGCTTCTCTGGAAACACCATATATTTT. The chain carries TRBV27 and TRBJ1-3; TRBD1 matches 7 bases. This CDR3 has 16 amino acids. J gave up 0 bases and V 2 bases, and 4 bases lay outside the gene matches. Germline V gene sequence: CDR1 MNHEY, CDR2 SMNVEV (reference sequence).

V usage is TRBV19 and J usage is TRBJ2-7; D is unresolved. Germline CDR1 LNHDA, CDR2 SQIVND (reference sequence). Trimming removed 5 bases at V and 5 bases at J, with 19 bases between. CDR3 size: 15 residues. The DNA of the CDR3 is TGTGCCAGTAGTTACCTCCGGGCCTCTACCAACGAGCAGTACTTC. Translation gives CASSYLRASTNEQYF.

This clone was counted a few times. V usage is TRBV7-3 and J usage is TRBJ2-3; 7 bases are a match to TRBD1. There are 16 residues in the CDR3. V lost 3 bases, J lost 0 bases, and 6 bases stayed unmatched. Germline assignment: CDR1 SGHTA and CDR2 FQGTGA. The CDR3 DNA is TGTGCCAGCAGCTTGACTCGGGACAGTAGCACAGATACGCAGTATTTT. Translated: CASSLTRDSSTDTQYF.

The chain has TRBV5-4 and TRBJ2-4, with 7 bases fitting TRBD2. CDR1 is SGHNT and CDR2 is YYREEE in the germline V gene (reference sequence). This CDR3 is built from 15 residues. The V gene end was trimmed by 4 bases and the J gene end by 1 base; junction bases not matched to a gene: 5. As DNA, the CDR3 is TGTGCCAGCAGCCTTGGGGGGGTCGCCAAAAACATTCAGTACTTC. Protein sequence: CASSLGGVAKNIQYF.

The chain carries TRBV5-1 and TRBJ2-6; 7 positions match TRBD1. Germline V lookup: CDR1 SGHRS, CDR2 YFSETQ. After removal of 2 bases from V and 4 bases from J, the junction contained 3 bases not matched to a gene. The CDR3 consists of 15 residues. This CDR3 is CASSLDRVGANVLTF. The CDR3 DNA is TGCGCCAGCAGCTTAGACAGGGTCGGGGCCAACGTCCTGACTTTC.